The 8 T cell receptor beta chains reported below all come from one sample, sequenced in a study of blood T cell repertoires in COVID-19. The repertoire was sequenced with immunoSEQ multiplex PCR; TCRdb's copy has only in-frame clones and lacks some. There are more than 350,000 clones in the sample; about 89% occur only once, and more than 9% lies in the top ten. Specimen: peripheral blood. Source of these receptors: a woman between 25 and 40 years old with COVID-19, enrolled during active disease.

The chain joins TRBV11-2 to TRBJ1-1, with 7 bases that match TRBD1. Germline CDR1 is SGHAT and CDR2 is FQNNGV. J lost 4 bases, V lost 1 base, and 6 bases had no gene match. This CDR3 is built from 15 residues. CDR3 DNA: TGTGCCAGCAGCTTAGTAACAGGGGCGGCCACTGAAGCTTTCTTT. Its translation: CASSLVTGAATEAFF.

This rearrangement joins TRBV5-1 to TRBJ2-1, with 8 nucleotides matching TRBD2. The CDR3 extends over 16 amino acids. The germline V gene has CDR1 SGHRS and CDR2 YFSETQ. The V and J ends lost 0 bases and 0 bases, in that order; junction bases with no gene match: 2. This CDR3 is CASSLVSGSSYNEQFF. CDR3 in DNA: TGCGCCAGCAGCTTGGTCAGCGGGAGCTCCTACAATGAGCAGTTCTTC. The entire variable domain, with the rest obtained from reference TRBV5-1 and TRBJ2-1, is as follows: KAGVTQTPRYLIKTRGQQVTLSCSPISGHRSVSWYQQTPGQGLQFLFEYFSETQRNKGNFPGRFSGRQFSNSRSEMNVSTLELGDSALYLCASSLVSGSSYNEQFFGPGTRLTVL.

In nucleotides, the CDR3 is TGTGCCAGCAGCTTGGCAGCAGGGTTTTTACCCCAGCATTTT. This translates into CASSLAAGFLPQHF. This chain links TRBV5-6 with TRBJ1-5; tentatively, D is TRBD1 (5 bases). V gave up 0 bases and J gave up 10 bases, with 14 bases separating them. CDR1 and CDR2 from the germline V gene are SGHDT and YYEEEE. The CDR3 loop spans 14 amino acids.

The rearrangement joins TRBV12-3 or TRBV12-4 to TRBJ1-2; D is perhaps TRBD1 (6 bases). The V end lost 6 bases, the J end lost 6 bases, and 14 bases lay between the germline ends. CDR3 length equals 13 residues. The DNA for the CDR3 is TGTGCCAGCAGGGAACAACAGGGACATGGCTACACCTTC. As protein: CASREQQGHGYTF.

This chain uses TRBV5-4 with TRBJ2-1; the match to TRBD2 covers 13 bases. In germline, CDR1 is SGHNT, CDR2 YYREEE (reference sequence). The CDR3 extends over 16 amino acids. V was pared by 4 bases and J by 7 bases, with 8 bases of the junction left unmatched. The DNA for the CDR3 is TGTGCCAGCAGCCTAACCCTACTAGCGGGAGGGAATGAGCAGTTCTTC. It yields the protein CASSLTLLAGGNEQFF.

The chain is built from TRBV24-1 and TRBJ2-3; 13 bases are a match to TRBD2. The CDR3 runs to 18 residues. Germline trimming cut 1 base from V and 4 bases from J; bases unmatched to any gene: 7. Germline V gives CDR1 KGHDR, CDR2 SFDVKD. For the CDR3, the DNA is TGTGCCACCAGTGATTTCAGGGCACTAGCGGGAGGGCCAGATACGCAGTATTTT. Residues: CATSDFRALAGGPDTQYF.

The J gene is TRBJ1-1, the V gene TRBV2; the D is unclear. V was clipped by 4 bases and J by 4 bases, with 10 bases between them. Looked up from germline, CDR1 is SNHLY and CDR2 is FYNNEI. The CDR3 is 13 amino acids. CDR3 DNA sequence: TGTGCCAGCAGTGCGGAGGGAGTCACTGAAGCTTTCTTT. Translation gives CASSAEGVTEAFF.

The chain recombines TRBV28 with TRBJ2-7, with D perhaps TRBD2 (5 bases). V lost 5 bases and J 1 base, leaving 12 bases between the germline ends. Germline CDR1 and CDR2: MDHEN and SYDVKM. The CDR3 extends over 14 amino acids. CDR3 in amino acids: CASSRIGVSYEQYF. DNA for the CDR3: TGTGCCAGCAGTCGCATCGGGGTTTCCTACGAGCAGTACTTC.